This T cell receptor (beta chain) is from a study of blood T cell repertoires in COVID-19. On the study more broadly: Specimens from acute and convalescent COVID-19 originated in the United States, Italy and Spain. PBMCs, B-cell-depleted T cells, or T cells were the source of the cDNA or gDNA that made up the material.

Sequencing used immunoSEQ multiplex PCR; TCRdb keeps in-frame clones, though not all of them. Here the sample spans nearly 350,000 clones, 80% to 90% being singletons. The J segment lost 3 bases and the V segment lost 10 bases, leaving 16 bases of the junction unmatched. Germline V lookup: CDR1 MGHDK, CDR2 SYGVNS. CDR3 length equals 16 residues. The V gene is TRBV25-1, the J gene TRBJ2-7; 9 bases map to TRBD1. The sequenced material came from peripheral blood. The clonotype originates from a woman between 50 and 59 years old with COVID-19, enrolled during active disease. The CDR3 nucleotides are TGTGCCACAAAGCCTGTACCGGGACAGGGATACTACGAGCAGTACTTC. Translated: CATKPVPGQGYYEQYF.